Below, 26 T cell receptor beta chains from the same sample are listed, as sequenced in a study of blood T cell repertoires in COVID-19. TCRdb's copy holds only in-frame clones and misses some; the assay was immunoSEQ multiplex PCR. The repertoire has 70,000 to 75,000 clones, around four fifths of them found once; the top ten carry under 2%. Sequenced sample: peripheral blood. These receptors all stem from a woman aged 60-70 years with acute or convalescent COVID-19.

The V and J genes are TRBV19 and TRBJ1-1; no definite D call. V dropped 2 bases and J dropped 5 bases, with 9 bases sitting between them. The CDR3 totals 13 residues. Germline CDR1 is LNHDA and CDR2 is SQIVND (reference sequence). CDR3 bases: TGTGCCAGTAGTATAAGCTCACGGACTGAAGCTTTCTTT. The encoded protein is CASSISSRTEAFF.

The chain has TRBV3-1 (or the pseudogene TRBV3-2) and TRBJ2-3, with D maybe TRBD1 (6 bases). The CDR3 covers 15 residues. V was clipped by 6 bases and J by 3 bases, with 16 bases between them. Germline CDR1 reads LGHDT; CDR2 reads YNNKEL (reference sequence). CDR3 residues: CASSRDRRGTDTQYF. In nucleotides, the CDR3 is TGTGCCAGCAGTCGAGACAGGAGAGGGACAGATACGCAGTATTTT.

This chain links TRBV9 with TRBJ1-1; D is ambiguous. Germline V gives CDR1 SGDLS, CDR2 YYNGEE. The CDR3 extends over 14 amino acids. V dropped 0 bases and J dropped 2 bases, with 8 bases sitting between them. Written as DNA, the CDR3 is TGTGCCAGCAGCGTAGAACAGACAAACACTGAAGCTTTCTTT. Protein sequence: CASSVEQTNTEAFF.

The chain employs TRBV9 and TRBJ2-1, with 9 bases fitting TRBD2. The length of the CDR3 is 17 residues. Trimming cost V 5 bases and J 3 bases; bases outside gene matches: 12. CDR1 is SGDLS, CDR2 YYNGEE, per germline. CDR3 loop: CASSPEVGTSSYNEQFF. The CDR3, as DNA: TGTGCCAGCAGTCCAGAGGTTGGGACTAGCAGCTACAATGAGCAGTTCTTC.

This clone has only one observation. The V gene is TRBV6-2 or TRBV6-3, the J gene TRBJ2-7, with 13 bases aligning to TRBD2. The length of the CDR3 is 18 residues. V shed 2 bases and J 7 bases; nucleotides not matched to a gene: 14. The germline V gene encodes CDR1 MNHEY and CDR2 SVGEGT. The CDR3 here is CASSYKKTSGRARDEQYF. The CDR3 nucleotides read TGTGCCAGCAGTTACAAAAAAACTAGCGGGAGGGCCAGGGATGAGCAGTACTTC.

The V gene is TRBV30, the J gene TRBJ2-1, with 14 bases identical to TRBD2. CDR1 and CDR2 from the germline V gene are GTSNPN and SVGIG (reference sequence). The length of the CDR3 is 13 residues. V was pared by 5 bases and J by 9 bases, with 3 bases of the junction left unmatched. The CDR3 DNA sequence: TGTGCCTGGGGACTAGCGGGGGGACGTGAGCAGTTCTTC. It yields the protein CAWGLAGGREQFF.

CDR3: CAWSRTSYETQYF. CDR3 in DNA: TGTGCCTGGAGTAGGACTAGCTACGAGACCCAGTACTTC. V usage is TRBV30 and J usage is TRBJ2-5; 8 bases align to TRBD2. Germline V gene sequence: CDR1 GTSNPN, CDR2 SVGIG (reference sequence). This CDR3 region has 13 residues. The ends lost 2 bases at V and 5 bases at J; junction bases unmatched: 4.

The gene calls are TRBV20-1 and TRBJ1-6; no clear D. The CDR3 is 12 amino acids. The germline V gene encodes CDR1 DFQATT and CDR2 SNEGSKA (reference sequence). Deletions cut 3 bases from V and 6 bases from J, with 6 bases between. The CDR3 spells CSASRSNSPLHF. In DNA form, the CDR3 reads TGCAGTGCTAGTCGGTCTAATTCACCCCTCCACTTT.

The chain uses TRBV29-1 and TRBJ2-7, with D unresolved. The V end was cut by 6 bases, the J end by 2 bases, with 8 bases between. The CDR3 is 11 residues long. In germline, CDR1 is SQVTM, CDR2 ANQGSEA. In DNA, the CDR3 is TGCAGCGTCGCGGCGGCCTACGAGCAGTACTTC. It yields the protein CSVAAAYEQYF.

V gene TRBV6-5 combines with J gene TRBJ1-5; the match to TRBD1 covers 9 bases. This CDR3 has 15 amino acids. The ends lost 6 bases at V and 0 bases at J; junction bases unmatched: 3. Germline V CDR1 and CDR2: MNHEY, SVGAGI. CDR3: CASSPDRGSNQPQHF. The CDR3 coding sequence is TGTGCCAGCAGCCCGGACAGGGGTAGCAATCAGCCCCAGCATTTT.

The V call is TRBV30, the J call TRBJ1-1, with 8 bases lining up with TRBD1. With 2 bases clipped from V and 8 bases from J, the junction kept 10 bases outside the gene matches. The CDR3 runs 14 residues. The V gene's germline CDR1 is GTSNPN and CDR2 SVGIG (reference sequence). CDR3: CAWSYGQGPKEAFF. The CDR3 DNA sequence: TGTGCCTGGAGTTACGGACAGGGCCCAAAAGAAGCTTTCTTT.

The chain links TRBV5-1 to TRBJ2-2, with a possible D match to TRBD1 (6 bases). The V end was cut by 1 base, the J end by 6 bases, with 16 bases between. Germline CDR1 reads SGHRS; CDR2 reads YFSETQ. The CDR3 has 16 amino acids. CDR3: CASSLIPFEGAGELFF. Written as DNA, the CDR3 is TGCGCCAGCAGCTTGATCCCGTTCGAGGGGGCCGGGGAGCTGTTTTTT.

The rearrangement links TRBV2 to TRBJ2-3; D uncertain. Germline values: CDR1 SNHLY, CDR2 FYNNEI. V was cut by 4 bases and J by 1 base, with 9 bases left in between. The CDR3 spans 14 residues. DNA for the CDR3: TGTGCCAGCAGTGGGCAGTTACGCACAGATACGCAGTATTTT. Protein sequence: CASSGQLRTDTQYF.

The chain has TRBV28 and TRBJ2-2; tentative D call: TRBD1 (6 bases). The ends were cut back, 3 bases at V and 2 bases at J, with 19 bases in the middle. Germline V gene lookup returns CDR1 MDHEN and CDR2 SYDVKM. This CDR3 has 18 amino acids. The CDR3 loop is CASSFGSRWGPNTGELFF. CDR3 nucleotide sequence: TGTGCCAGCAGTTTTGGTAGCAGGTGGGGGCCCAACACCGGGGAGCTGTTTTTT.

This clone was counted between two and nine times. V and J are TRBV5-1 and TRBJ2-2; possibly TRBD1 for D (5 bases). The V end lost 0 bases, the J end lost 4 bases, and 10 bases lay between the germline ends. In germline, CDR1 is SGHRS, CDR2 YFSETQ. The CDR3 sequence is 15 residues long. The CDR3 loop is CASSLAGRTTGELFF. DNA for the CDR3: TGCGCCAGCAGCTTGGCAGGGCGTACCACCGGGGAGCTGTTTTTT.

The V gene is TRBV3-1 (or the pseudogene TRBV3-2), the J gene TRBJ1-1, with D possibly being TRBD1 (5 bases). This CDR3 has 14 residues. CDR1 LGHDT and CDR2 YNNKEL come from the germline V gene (reference sequence). V lost 4 bases to trimming and J lost 2 bases, with 11 bases between them. The CDR3, as DNA: TGTGCCAGCAGCCGAGTCCAGGGAAACACTGAAGCTTTCTTT. It encodes CASSRVQGNTEAFF.

The gene calls are TRBV5-4 and TRBJ2-1; perhaps TRBD1 as D (6 bases). V was trimmed by 4 bases and J by 4 bases, leaving 9 bases between them. This CDR3 is built from 13 residues. CDR1 is SGHNT and CDR2 is YYREEE in the germline V gene (reference sequence). The CDR3 DNA reads as TGTGCCAGCAGCCCGGACAGATACAATGAGCAGTTCTTC. Protein sequence: CASSPDRYNEQFF.

The V and J genes are TRBV19 and TRBJ2-3; a possible D gene is TRBD2 (5 bases). The V end was cut by 4 bases, the J end by 1 base, with 9 bases between. Germline lookup yields CDR1 LNHDA and CDR2 SQIVND (reference sequence). This CDR3 contains 14 residues. Here the CDR3 DNA reads TGTGCCAGTAGTACCTTACTAGGCACAGATACGCAGTATTTT. Translating gives CASSTLLGTDTQYF.

The genes are TRBV3-1 (or the pseudogene TRBV3-2) and TRBJ2-2, with D unclear. The CDR3 sequence is 14 residues long. Between the trimmed V and J ends, which lost 5 bases and 8 bases, there was a span of 15 bases. Germline-derived CDR1 and CDR2 are LGHDT and YNNKEL (reference sequence). CDR3 amino acids: CASSISHTYGELFF. The DNA of the CDR3 is TGTGCCAGCAGCATAAGCCATACGTATGGGGAGCTGTTTTTT.

V gene TRBV5-1 combines with J gene TRBJ1-3; D unresolved. CDR1 is SGHRS and CDR2 is YFSETQ in the germline V gene. This CDR3 spans 16 amino acids. Trimming cost V 0 bases and J 1 base, with 11 bases left between them. CDR3 sequence (DNA): TGCGCCAGCAGCTTGGGCGGGGTGCTGTCTGGAAACACCATATATTTT. This gives the protein CASSLGGVLSGNTIYF.

The chain couples TRBV6-5 to TRBJ1-2; 9 bases line up with TRBD1. Germline V CDR1 and CDR2: MNHEY, SVGAGI. V lost 5 bases to trimming and J lost 8 bases; unmatched junction nucleotides: 12. The CDR3 runs 15 residues. CDR3 nucleotides: TGTGCCAGCAGTCGGGCACCACAGGGGGCGCGAGGCTACACCTTC. This sequence encodes CASSRAPQGARGYTF.

This clone was detected only a few times. The J gene is TRBJ1-5, the V gene TRBV6-6, with TRBD1 matching 7 bases. The junction had 6 bases not matched to a gene; V was cut back by 6 bases and J by 1 base. The CDR3 is 15 residues long. The germline gives CDR1 MNHNY, CDR2 SVGAGI (reference sequence). The CDR3 reads CASRSQQGSNQPQHF. The CDR3 DNA sequence: TGTGCCAGCAGGTCTCAACAGGGGAGCAATCAGCCCCAGCATTTT.

The chain combines TRBV12-3 or TRBV12-4 with TRBJ1-1; D is perhaps TRBD1 (6 bases). This CDR3 has 13 amino acids. V lost 6 bases and J lost 4, with 12 bases in between. The CDR3 coding sequence is TGTGCCAGCAGGGTTGACAGGATCACTGAAGCTTTCTTT. Encoded protein: CASRVDRITEAFF.

The chain couples TRBV9 to TRBJ2-7, with TRBD1 as a possible D gene (5 bases). CDR3 length equals 14 residues. The ends were cut back, 2 bases at V and 3 bases at J, with 12 bases in the middle. The V gene's germline CDR1 is SGDLS and CDR2 YYNGEE. The CDR3 DNA reads TGTGCCAGCAGCGTCGGACATAGAGACTACGAGCAGTACTTC. It encodes CASSVGHRDYEQYF.

The chain links TRBV5-1 to TRBJ1-1; TRBD1 matches at 7 bases. V trimming: 4 bases; J trimming: 0 bases; junction bases outside the gene matches: 3. This CDR3 has 14 amino acids. Germline CDR1 is SGHRS and CDR2 is YFSETQ. Here the CDR3 DNA reads TGCGCCAGCAGCAGGGACAGTATGAACACTGAAGCTTTCTTT. Protein: CASSRDSMNTEAFF.

The chain uses TRBV5-1 and TRBJ2-1, with D perhaps matching TRBD1 (6 bases). The CDR3 contains 15 residues. V was trimmed by 5 bases and J by 1 base, leaving 13 bases between them. CDR1 and CDR2 (germline): SGHRS, YFSETQ. This chain's CDR3 is CASSPDRSSYNEQFF. The CDR3 DNA follows: TGCGCCAGCAGTCCTGACAGGTCTTCCTACAATGAGCAGTTCTTC.